Following are 6 T cell receptor beta chains from one sample sequenced in a study of blood T cell repertoires in COVID-19 (dated by TCRdb to about 2020). To prepare the library, the immunoSEQ multiplex PCR assay was applied. TCRdb retrieved this table from immuneACCESS and kept in-frame rearrangements only. Not all clones are present; in checked studies, unresolved V genes account for under half, and no reason is known for the remainder. Recorded for this sample are some 130,000 clones; approximately 89% of them occurred a single time. Approximately 10% of the sample is taken by the ten largest. Sequencing was done on a sample of peripheral blood. The receptors derive from a woman aged 70-85 years with COVID-19, enrolled during active disease.

V is TRBV9 and J is TRBJ1-1; maybe TRBD1 (5 bases). The CDR3 runs to 13 residues. The V gene lost 0 bases and the J gene lost 5 bases, with 8 bases spanning the gap. Germline V CDR1 and CDR2: SGDLS, YYNGEE. The chain's CDR3 is CASSVAGRTEAFF. CDR3 nucleotide sequence: TGTGCCAGCAGCGTAGCAGGGAGGACTGAAGCTTTCTTT.

The chain links TRBV28 to TRBJ1-5, with D perhaps matching TRBD1 (6 bases). Per germline, CDR1 MDHEN and CDR2 SYDVKM. V was pared by 5 bases and J by 4 bases, with 9 bases between. The CDR3 extends over 13 amino acids. The chain's CDR3 is CASSTQGNQPQHF. The CDR3, as DNA: TGTGCCAGCAGTACCCAGGGGAATCAGCCCCAGCATTTT.

The gene calls are TRBV3-1 (or the pseudogene TRBV3-2) and TRBJ1-2; 7 bases are shared with TRBD1. This CDR3 is built from 15 residues. The V and J ends lost 0 bases and 6 bases, in that order; junction bases with no gene match: 7. Germline values: CDR1 LGHDT, CDR2 YNNKEL (reference sequence). The CDR3 spells CASSQEGGAAHGYTF. The CDR3 DNA sequence: TGTGCCAGCAGCCAAGAAGGGGGCGCGGCCCATGGCTACACCTTC.

The chain carries TRBV24-1 and TRBJ2-1; 9 bases line up with TRBD2. V lost 4 bases, J lost 7 bases, and 13 bases stayed unmatched. This CDR3 is built from 17 residues. The germline V gene encodes CDR1 KGHDR and CDR2 SFDVKD. The CDR3 sequence: CATSEFHSGGARNEQFF. CDR3 bases: TGTGCCACCAGTGAATTTCATAGCGGGGGAGCCAGGAATGAGCAGTTCTTC.

Remarks on this clone: Other DNA sequences within the sample encode an identical CDR3. The chain recombines TRBV6-5 with TRBJ2-5; 10 nucleotides align to TRBD1. Losses at the gene ends were 0 bases for V and 5 bases for J; bases not matched to a gene: 3. The CDR3 is made up of 15 amino acids. Germline CDR1 and CDR2: MNHEY and SVGAGI. The CDR3 sequence is CASSYSTGGQETQYF. Here the CDR3 DNA reads TGTGCCAGCAGTTACTCGACAGGGGGCCAGGAGACCCAGTACTTC.

This clone showed up just once. V gene TRBV12-3 or TRBV12-4 combines with J gene TRBJ2-2; possible D gene TRBD2, 5 bases. V was shortened by 3 bases and J by 3 bases, with 5 bases between the two germline ends. There are 13 residues in the CDR3. CDR3 sequence: CASSLRDTGELFF. Written as DNA, the CDR3 is TGTGCCAGCAGTTTGAGGGACACCGGGGAGCTGTTTTTT.